The 12 T cell receptor beta chains reported below all come from one sample, sequenced in a study of T cell responses to AZD1222 COVID-19 vaccine. Sequenced by immunoSEQ multiplex PCR; TCRdb stores in-frame clones only, minus some. This sample yields roughly 150,000 clones, of which 70% to 90% are seen a single time; around 4.7% belongs to the top ten. Sequencing used peripheral blood, obtained on day 0 of AZD1222 vaccination. These receptors originate from an adult in good health.

Only a few counts were recorded for this clone. The CDR3 spells CASSLSPGTGRMFGFNNEQFF. Written as DNA, the CDR3 is TGTGCCAGCAGTTTAAGCCCCGGGACAGGGCGAATGTTCGGGTTCAACAATGAGCAGTTCTTC. The J gene is TRBJ2-1, the V gene TRBV27, with 9 bases aligning to TRBD1. This CDR3 contains 21 residues. The germline V gene has CDR1 MNHEY and CDR2 SMNVEV (reference sequence). V lost 2 bases, J lost 5 bases, and 22 bases stayed unmatched.

This chain joins TRBV19 and TRBJ1-5; D gene uncertain. Trimming left V 7 bases short and J 0 bases short, with 10 bases between. CDR3 size: 14 residues. CDR1 and CDR2 from the germline V gene are LNHDA and SQIVND (reference sequence). CDR3 region: CASTIRYSNQPQHF. The CDR3 DNA is TGTGCCAGTACCATAAGGTATAGCAATCAGCCCCAGCATTTT.

This clone has only one observation. The genes are TRBV18 and TRBJ2-1; 10 bases are a match to TRBD1. J lost 1 base, V lost 5 bases, and 5 bases had no gene match. In germline, CDR1 is KGHSH, CDR2 LQKENI. The CDR3 totals 16 residues. This CDR3 is CASSADRGVSYNEQFF. CDR3 nucleotides: TGTGCCAGCTCAGCGGACAGGGGGGTTTCCTACAATGAGCAGTTCTTC.

This clone was recorded only once. The J gene is TRBJ2-5, the V gene TRBV11-2; D is possibly TRBD1 (6 bases). CDR3 length equals 13 residues. CDR1 SGHAT and CDR2 FQNNGV come from the germline V gene. V was cut by 5 bases and J by 2 bases, with 9 bases left in between. The CDR3 sequence: CASSTDRQETQYF. CDR3 bases: TGTGCCAGCAGCACGGACAGACAAGAGACCCAGTACTTC.

The J gene is TRBJ1-6, the V gene TRBV6-5, with D unclear. Trimming stripped 0 bases from V and 8 bases from J, with 11 bases between. Germline CDR1 and CDR2: MNHEY and SVGAGI. This CDR3 spans 15 amino acids. The CDR3 region has the DNA TGTGCCAGCAGTTACTCGGCAGACCCCTATTCACCCCTCCACTTT. Its translation is CASSYSADPYSPLHF.

The chain combines TRBV4-1 with TRBJ1-6, with D possibly TRBD1 on 6 matching bases. Germline V gene sequence: CDR1 MGHRA, CDR2 YSYEKL. This CDR3 spans 17 amino acids. V was clipped by 2 bases and J by 9 bases, with 20 bases between them. CDR3 nucleotide sequence: TGCGCCAGCAGCCAACACAGGGTGGTGACACCAGGTTCACCCCTCCACTTT. Its translation is CASSQHRVVTPGSPLHF.

The chain is built from TRBV9 and TRBJ1-5; no firm D call. Trimming took 3 bases from V and 4 from J, leaving 8 bases between them. The CDR3 contains 13 residues. The germline V gene has CDR1 SGDLS and CDR2 YYNGEE. DNA of the CDR3: TGTGCCAGCAGCGAGGTGGGTAATCAGCCCCAGCATTTT. Encoded protein: CASSEVGNQPQHF. The complete variable domain, with remaining parts taken from reference TRBV9 and TRBJ1-5, reads DSGVTQTPKHLITATGQRVTLRCSPRSGDLSVYWYQQSLDQGLQFLIQYYNGEERAKGNILERFSAQQFPDLHSELNLSSLELGDSALYFCASSEVGNQPQHFGDGTRLSIL.

The chain joins TRBV10-2 to TRBJ2-7, with TRBD2 matching over 12 bases. This CDR3 contains 16 residues. V lost 2 bases, J lost 6 bases, and 8 bases stayed unmatched. Germline CDR1 is WSHSY and CDR2 is SAAADI. The CDR3 sequence is CASSEETSGSSGEQYF. CDR3 bases: TGCGCCAGCAGTGAGGAGACTAGCGGGAGTTCGGGCGAGCAGTACTTC.

The gene calls are TRBV25-1 and TRBJ2-3; 13 bases line up with TRBD2. From germline, CDR1 is MGHDK and CDR2 SYGVNS. After removal of 6 bases from V and 9 bases from J, the junction contained 6 bases not matched to a gene. This CDR3 is built from 14 residues. The chain's CDR3 is CASRTSGGQITQYF. In DNA form, the CDR3 reads TGTGCCAGCAGGACTAGCGGGGGGCAGATAACGCAGTATTTT.

CDR3 coding DNA: TGTGCCAGCAGTGACTCCGGCAATGGGAATTCACCCCTCCACTTT. Translating it yields CASSDSGNGNSPLHF. The chain joins TRBV6-4 to TRBJ1-6, with no clear D. Between the trimmed V and J ends, which lost 0 bases and 7 bases, there was a span of 10 bases. The CDR3 runs to 15 residues. CDR1 and CDR2 (germline): MRHNA, SNTAGT.

The chain employs TRBV19 and TRBJ1-5, with 7 bases matching TRBD1. The CDR3 has 15 residues. Germline CDR1 reads LNHDA; CDR2 reads SQIVND (reference sequence). Trimming took 8 bases from V and 0 from J; bases not matched to a gene: 7. In nucleotides, the CDR3 is TGTGCCAGTCCTCGGGACAGATATAGCAATCAGCCCCAGCATTTT. This codes for CASPRDRYSNQPQHF.

The J gene is TRBJ2-7, the V gene TRBV3-1 (or the pseudogene TRBV3-2), with 8 bases aligning to TRBD2. Unmatched junction bases numbered 3, after V lost 2 bases and J lost 3 bases. This CDR3 is 14 amino acids long. The V gene's germline CDR1 is LGHDT and CDR2 YNNKEL (reference sequence). The CDR3 region is CASSQTSGSYEQYF. CDR3 bases: TGTGCCAGCAGCCAAACAAGCGGGAGCTACGAGCAGTACTTC.